This paragraph reports one TCR beta chain. Its antigen is unknown. The PCR contained 60 Vbeta and 13 Jbeta primers. Profiled with immunoSEQ multiplex PCR; TCRdb holds only in-frame clones, not every one. The sample data list 200,000 or so clones. Healthy people donating bone marrow made up the donors. This sample is drawn from a study of cytomegalovirus exposure and HLA in healthy donors. Whole-study results and caveats: Immune exposure information available was restricted to CMV serostatus.

The sample consisted of PBMCs. This TCR was sampled from a boy between 10 and 17 years old in good health and CMV-seronegative.

CDR3 nucleotides: TGTGCCAGCAGCTTGTGGAGAGGGGGCACTGCTGAAGCTTTCTTT. Its protein is CASSLWRGGTAEAFF. The V gene is TRBV5-6, the J gene TRBJ1-1; 7 bases line up with TRBD1. This CDR3 is built from 15 residues. Germline V gives CDR1 SGHDT, CDR2 YYEEEE. V was clipped by 1 base and J by 6 bases; unmatched bases: 9.